Below are 7 T cell receptor beta chains sequenced from a single sample in a study of shared clonotypes between healthy human individuals. TCRdb keeps only in-frame clones here, not all; method: immunoSEQ multiplex PCR. The sample lists 2 million to 2.5 million clones, more than 85% occurring once. The sequencing sample was made of naive CD4+ T cells from PBMCs. Noted subset: CD45RA+ positively selected. Receptors originate from a man aged 18-30 years in good health. Some clones in this sample may be carry-over from other donors' samples.

As DNA, the CDR3 is TGTGCCATCAGTGAGTCGAAGGGTCGGGAGTATGGCTACACCTTC. It is translated as CAISESKGREYGYTF. The chain couples TRBV10-3 to TRBJ1-2; D gene unclear. The CDR3 is made up of 15 amino acids. Germline V gene sequence: CDR1 ENHRY, CDR2 SYGVKD. Trimming removed 0 bases at V and 5 bases at J, with 13 bases between.

Turning to this clone: A read error may account for a junction end that differs from germline. V gene TRBV9 combines with J gene TRBJ2-3, with 8 nucleotides matching TRBD2. The CDR3 has 15 amino acids. The germline V gene encodes CDR1 SGDLS and CDR2 YYNGEE. The CDR3 DNA is TGTGCCAGCCGCGTGAGCGGGAGTAGTACAGATACGCAGTATTTT. Translating gives CASRVSGSSTDTQYF. Full variable domain (outside the CDR3, taken from reference TRBV9 and TRBJ2-3): DSGVTQTPKHLITATGQRVTLRCSPRSGDLSVYWYQQSLDQGLQFLIQYYNGEERAKGNILERFSAQQFPDLHSELNLSSLELGDSALYFCASRVSGSSTDTQYFGPGTRLTVL.

This clone was observed a few times. The rearrangement links TRBV7-9 to TRBJ1-1, with D unresolved. This CDR3 spans 13 amino acids. Between the trimmed V and J ends, which lost 7 bases and 6 bases, there was a span of 15 bases. Per germline, CDR1 SEHNR and CDR2 FQNEAQ (reference sequence). CDR3: CASTLEGPAEAFF. DNA for the CDR3: TGTGCCAGCACCTTGGAGGGCCCCGCTGAAGCTTTCTTT.

This clone was recorded once. This sequence joins TRBV19 and TRBJ1-2; 11 nucleotides match TRBD1. Germline V gene data show CDR1 as LNHDA and CDR2 as SQIVND (reference sequence). V lost 8 bases to trimming and J lost 4 bases; unmatched junction nucleotides: 12. The CDR3 totals 16 residues. CDR3 protein: CASVAAGTGGTYGYTF. CDR3 nucleotide sequence: TGTGCCAGTGTTGCAGCCGGGACAGGGGGAACCTATGGCTACACCTTC.

The chain is built from TRBV5-1 and TRBJ1-5; TRBD1 agrees at 10 bases. V gave up 9 bases and J gave up 2 bases; unmatched junction bases: 14. This CDR3 is built from 17 residues. The germline V gene encodes CDR1 SGHRS and CDR2 YFSETQ. In DNA form, the CDR3 reads TGCGCCATCAAAACCGGGACAGGGGAGGTGGGCAATCAGCCCCAGCATTTT. This encodes CAIKTGTGEVGNQPQHF.

In DNA form, the CDR3 reads TGTGCCAGTACCCCCACAGGGTCTCGGGAGCAGTTCTTC. Encoded protein: CASTPTGSREQFF. The chain links TRBV19 to TRBJ2-1, with a tentative D call TRBD1 (6 bases). The CDR3 is 13 amino acids. Trimming removed 7 bases from V and 10 bases from J, with 17 bases in between. Germline V gene lookup returns CDR1 LNHDA and CDR2 SQIVND (reference sequence).

This chain uses TRBV7-2 with TRBJ1-5; D may be TRBD1 (5 bases). The CDR3 is 16 residues long. V shed 5 bases and J shed 5 bases, with 19 bases lying between them. CDR1 and CDR2 from the germline V gene are SGHTA and FQGNSA. CDR3 DNA sequence: TGTGCCAGCAGCGCCCGTTTTGGGGCAAGGGATCAGCCCCAGCATTTT. This gives the protein CASSARFGARDQPQHF.